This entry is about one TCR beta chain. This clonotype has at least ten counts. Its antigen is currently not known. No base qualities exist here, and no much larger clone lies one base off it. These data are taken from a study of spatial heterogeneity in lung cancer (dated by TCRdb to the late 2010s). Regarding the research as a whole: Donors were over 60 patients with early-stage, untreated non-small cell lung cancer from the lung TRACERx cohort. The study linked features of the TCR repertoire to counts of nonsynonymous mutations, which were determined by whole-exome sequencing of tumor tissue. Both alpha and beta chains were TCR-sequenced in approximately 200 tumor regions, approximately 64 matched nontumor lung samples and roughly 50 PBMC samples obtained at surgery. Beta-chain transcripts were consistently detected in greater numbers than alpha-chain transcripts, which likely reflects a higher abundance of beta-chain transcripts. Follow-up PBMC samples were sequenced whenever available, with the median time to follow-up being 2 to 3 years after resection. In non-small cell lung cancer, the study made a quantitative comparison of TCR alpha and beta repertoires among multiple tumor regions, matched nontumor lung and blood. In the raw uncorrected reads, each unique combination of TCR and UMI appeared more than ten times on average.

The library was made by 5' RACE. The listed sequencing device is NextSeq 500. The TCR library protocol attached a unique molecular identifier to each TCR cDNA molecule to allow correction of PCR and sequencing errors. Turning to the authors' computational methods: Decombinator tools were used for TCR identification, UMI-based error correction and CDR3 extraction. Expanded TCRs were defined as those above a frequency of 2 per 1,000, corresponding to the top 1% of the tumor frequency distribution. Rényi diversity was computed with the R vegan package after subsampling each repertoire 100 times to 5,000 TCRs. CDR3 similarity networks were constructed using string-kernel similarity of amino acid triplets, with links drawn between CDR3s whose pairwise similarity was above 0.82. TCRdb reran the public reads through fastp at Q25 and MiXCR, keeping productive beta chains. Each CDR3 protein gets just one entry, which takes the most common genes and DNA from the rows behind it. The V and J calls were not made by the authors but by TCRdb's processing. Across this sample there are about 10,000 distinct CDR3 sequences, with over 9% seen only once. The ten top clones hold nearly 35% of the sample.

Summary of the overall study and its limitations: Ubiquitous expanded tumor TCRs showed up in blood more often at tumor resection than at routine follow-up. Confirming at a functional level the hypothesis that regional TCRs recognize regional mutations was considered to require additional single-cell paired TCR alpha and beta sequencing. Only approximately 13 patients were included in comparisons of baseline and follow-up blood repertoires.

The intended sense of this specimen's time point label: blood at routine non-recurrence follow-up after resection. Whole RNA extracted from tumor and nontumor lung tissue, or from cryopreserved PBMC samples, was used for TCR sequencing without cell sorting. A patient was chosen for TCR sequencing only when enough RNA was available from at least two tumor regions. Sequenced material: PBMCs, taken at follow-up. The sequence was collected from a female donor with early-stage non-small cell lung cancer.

CDR3 reads: CASSFRGSGTDTQYF. The sequence in DNA is TGTGCCAGCAGCTTCCGCGGTAGCGGCACAGATACGCAGTATTTT. Rearrangement joined TRBV7-2 to TRBJ2-3; matching of 5 bases hints at TRBD2 as the D gene. At the junction V is shortened by 3 bases and J by 1 base, with 11 bases in between. The CDR3 numbers 15 residues from cysteine through phenylalanine. Only the CDR3 region is kept as DNA, spanning 45 bases read in frame from base 1. From a lookup of the germline V gene, CDR1 and CDR2 are SGHTA and FQGNSA.